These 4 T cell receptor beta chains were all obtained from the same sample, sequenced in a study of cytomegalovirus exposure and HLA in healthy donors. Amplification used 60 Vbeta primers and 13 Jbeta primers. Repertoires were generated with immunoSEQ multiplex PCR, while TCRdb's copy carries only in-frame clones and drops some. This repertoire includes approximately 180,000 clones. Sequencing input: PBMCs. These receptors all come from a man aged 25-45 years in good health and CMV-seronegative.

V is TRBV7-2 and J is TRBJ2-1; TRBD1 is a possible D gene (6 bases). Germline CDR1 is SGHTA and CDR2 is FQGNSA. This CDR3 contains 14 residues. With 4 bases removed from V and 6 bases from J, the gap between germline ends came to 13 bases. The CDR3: CASSSLQGFNEQFF. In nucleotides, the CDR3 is TGTGCCAGCAGCTCACTACAGGGTTTCAATGAGCAGTTCTTC.

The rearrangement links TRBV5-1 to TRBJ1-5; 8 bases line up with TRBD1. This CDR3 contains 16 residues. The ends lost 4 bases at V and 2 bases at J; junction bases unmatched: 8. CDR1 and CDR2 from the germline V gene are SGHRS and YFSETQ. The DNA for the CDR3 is TGCGCCAGCAGCGTGGGACAGGCCCATGGCAATCAGCCCCAGCATTTT. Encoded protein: CASSVGQAHGNQPQHF.

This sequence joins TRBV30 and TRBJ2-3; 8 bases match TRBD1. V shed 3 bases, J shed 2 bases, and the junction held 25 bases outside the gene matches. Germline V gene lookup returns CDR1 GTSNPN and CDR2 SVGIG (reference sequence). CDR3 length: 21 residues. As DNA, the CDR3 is TGTGCCTGGAGCCCAGCCGGACAGGGATCGGCATCGCTTTACTACACAGATACGCAGTATTTT. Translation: CAWSPAGQGSASLYYTDTQYF.

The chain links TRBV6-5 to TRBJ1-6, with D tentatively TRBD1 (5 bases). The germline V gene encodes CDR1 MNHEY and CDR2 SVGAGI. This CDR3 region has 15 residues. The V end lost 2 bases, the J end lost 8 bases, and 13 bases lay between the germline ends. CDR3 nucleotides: TGTGCCAGCAGTTACCGGACAATTCTGGATTCACCCCTCCACTTT. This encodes CASSYRTILDSPLHF.